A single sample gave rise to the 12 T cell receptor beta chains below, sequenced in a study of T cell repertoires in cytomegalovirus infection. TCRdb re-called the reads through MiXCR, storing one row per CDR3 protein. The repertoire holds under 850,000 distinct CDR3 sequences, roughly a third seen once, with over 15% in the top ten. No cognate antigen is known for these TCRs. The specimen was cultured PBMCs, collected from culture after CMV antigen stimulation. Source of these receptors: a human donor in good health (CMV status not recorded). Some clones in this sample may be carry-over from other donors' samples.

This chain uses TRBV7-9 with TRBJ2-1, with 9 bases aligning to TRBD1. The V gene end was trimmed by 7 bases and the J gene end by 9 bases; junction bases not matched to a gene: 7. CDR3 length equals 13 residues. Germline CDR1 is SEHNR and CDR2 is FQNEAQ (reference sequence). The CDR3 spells CASTNRDRVEQFF. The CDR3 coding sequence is TGTGCCAGCACCAATAGGGACAGGGTTGAGCAGTTCTTC.

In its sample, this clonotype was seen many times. CDR3 loop: CASSDALPGTRIEAFF. CDR3 nucleotides: TGTGCCAGCAGTGATGCACTACCCGGGACACGAATTGAAGCTTTCTTT. The rearrangement links TRBV6-1 to TRBJ1-1, with TRBD1 as a possible D gene (6 bases). Germline V gene lookup returns CDR1 MNHNS and CDR2 SASEGT. The CDR3 extends over 16 amino acids. Trimming stripped 3 bases from V and 7 bases from J, with 21 bases between.

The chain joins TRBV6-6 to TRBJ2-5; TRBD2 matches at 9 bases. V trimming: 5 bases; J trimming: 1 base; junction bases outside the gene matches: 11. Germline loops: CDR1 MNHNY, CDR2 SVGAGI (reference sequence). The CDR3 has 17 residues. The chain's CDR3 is CASSPPGWRGGQETQYF. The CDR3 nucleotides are TGTGCCAGCAGTCCGCCGGGGTGGCGGGGGGGCCAAGAGACCCAGTACTTC.

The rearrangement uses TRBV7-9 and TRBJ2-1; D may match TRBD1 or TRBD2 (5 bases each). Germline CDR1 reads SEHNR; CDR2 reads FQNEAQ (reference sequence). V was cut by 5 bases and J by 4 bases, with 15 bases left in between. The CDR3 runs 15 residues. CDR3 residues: CASSPGTQLYNEQFF. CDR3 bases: TGTGCCAGCAGCCCCGGGACCCAACTTTACAATGAGCAGTTCTTC.

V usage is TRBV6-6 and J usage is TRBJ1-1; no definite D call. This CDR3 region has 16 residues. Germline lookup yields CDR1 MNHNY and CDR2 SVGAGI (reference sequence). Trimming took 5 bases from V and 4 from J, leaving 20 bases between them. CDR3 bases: TGTGCCAGCAGTCCCGCCATGCGGGCCCGGGGCACTGAAGCTTTCTTT. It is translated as CASSPAMRARGTEAFF.

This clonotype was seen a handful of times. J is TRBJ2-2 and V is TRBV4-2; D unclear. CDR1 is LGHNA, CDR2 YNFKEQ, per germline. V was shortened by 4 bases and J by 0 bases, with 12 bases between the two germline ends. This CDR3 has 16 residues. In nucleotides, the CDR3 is TGTGCCAGCAGCCTCGAACTGGGGTCGAACACCGGGGAGCTGTTTTTT. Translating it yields CASSLELGSNTGELFF.

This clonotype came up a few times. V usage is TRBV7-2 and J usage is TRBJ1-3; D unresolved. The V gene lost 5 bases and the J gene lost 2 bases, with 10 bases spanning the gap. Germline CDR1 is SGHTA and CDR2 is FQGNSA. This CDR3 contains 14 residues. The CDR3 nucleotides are TGTGCCAGCAGCCGCGTTGGGGCTGGAAACACCATATATTTT. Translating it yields CASSRVGAGNTIYF.

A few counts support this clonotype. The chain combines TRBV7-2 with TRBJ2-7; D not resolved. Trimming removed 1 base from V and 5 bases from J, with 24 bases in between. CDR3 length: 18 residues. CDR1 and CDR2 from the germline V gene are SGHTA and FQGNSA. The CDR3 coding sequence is TGTGCCAGCAGCTTAGTGGGGTGGAGCGCGCCTGATTCCCACGAGCAGTACTTC. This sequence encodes CASSLVGWSAPDSHEQYF.

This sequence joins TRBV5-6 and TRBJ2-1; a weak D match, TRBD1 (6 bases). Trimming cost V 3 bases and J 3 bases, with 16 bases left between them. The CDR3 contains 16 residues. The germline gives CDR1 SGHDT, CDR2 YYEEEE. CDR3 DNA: TGTGCCAGCAGCTCCGGAACAGGGTGGGACTACAATGAGCAGTTCTTC. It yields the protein CASSSGTGWDYNEQFF.

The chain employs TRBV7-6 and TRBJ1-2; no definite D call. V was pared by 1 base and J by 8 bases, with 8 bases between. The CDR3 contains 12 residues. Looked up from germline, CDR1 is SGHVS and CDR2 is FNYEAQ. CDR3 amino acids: CASSLDRRGYTF. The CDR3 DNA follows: TGTGCCAGCAGCTTAGACAGAAGGGGCTACACCTTC.

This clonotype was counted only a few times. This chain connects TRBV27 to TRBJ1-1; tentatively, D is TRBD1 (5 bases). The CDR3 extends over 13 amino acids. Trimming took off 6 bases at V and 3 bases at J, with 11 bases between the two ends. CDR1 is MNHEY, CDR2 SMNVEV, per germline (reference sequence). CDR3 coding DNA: TGTGCCAGCAGGCGTAGGGGATACACTGAAGCTTTCTTT. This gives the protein CASRRRGYTEAFF.

CDR3 nucleotides: TGCAGTGCCTTGGGACAGGAGGAGACCCAGTACTTC. Its protein is CSALGQEETQYF. This chain joins TRBV20-1 and TRBJ2-5, with TRBD1 identical over 8 bases. CDR3 length: 12 residues. Trimming at V came to 6 bases and at J to 5 bases, leaving 5 bases not matched to a gene. Germline CDR1 DFQATT, CDR2 SNEGSKA (reference sequence).